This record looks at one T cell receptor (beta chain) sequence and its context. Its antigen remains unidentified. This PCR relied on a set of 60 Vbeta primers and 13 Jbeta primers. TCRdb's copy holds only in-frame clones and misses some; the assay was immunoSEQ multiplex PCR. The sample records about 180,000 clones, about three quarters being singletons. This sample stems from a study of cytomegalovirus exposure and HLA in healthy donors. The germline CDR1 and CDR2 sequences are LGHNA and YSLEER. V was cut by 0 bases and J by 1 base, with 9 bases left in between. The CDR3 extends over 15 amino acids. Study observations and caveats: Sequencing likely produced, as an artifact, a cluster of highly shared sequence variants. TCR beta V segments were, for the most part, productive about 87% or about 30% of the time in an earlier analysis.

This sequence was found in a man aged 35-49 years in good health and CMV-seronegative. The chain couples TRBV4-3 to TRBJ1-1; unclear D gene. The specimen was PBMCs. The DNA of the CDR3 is TGCGCCAGCAGCCAAGATTTCCAGGCGAACACTGAAGCTTTCTTT. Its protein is CASSQDFQANTEAFF.